The T cell receptor (beta chain) under discussion was sequenced for a study of cytomegalovirus exposure and HLA in healthy donors. On the study more broadly: The Caucasian-associated ancestry cluster held less than 85% of a few hundred genotyped donors.

Study observations and caveats: In a later analysis, TCR beta V- and J-gene trimming showed a link to a missense DCLRE1C variant. Upon later analysis, TCR association rates were observed to vary by HLA locus, being highest for DRB1 and lowest for HLA-C. Rarity held for most TCR sequences, but there were some public TCRs that occurred in many donors.

Notes on this clone: The antigen remains undetermined.

With 60 Vbeta and 13 Jbeta primers, the PCR was carried out. TCRdb's table, derived via immunoSEQ multiplex PCR, lists solely in-frame clones and lacks some. The top ten clones hold roughly 7% of a sample with about 94,000 clones, 65% to 80% of them seen once. Trimming removed 1 base from V and 1 base from J; junction bases left unmatched: 19. The CDR3 sequence is 21 residues long. Per the germline V gene, CDR1 is MDHEN and CDR2 is SYDVKM. Sequencing was performed on PBMCs. The source of this sequence is a man aged 35-49 years in good health and CMV-seropositive. The chain combines TRBV28 with TRBJ1-5; TRBD1 matches at 7 bases. The CDR3 region is CASSLSRFGGKVGQSNQPQHF. In DNA, the CDR3 is TGTGCCAGCAGTTTATCGCGTTTTGGGGGTAAAGTGGGACAGAGCAATCAGCCCCAGCATTTT.